Each of the 10 T cell receptor beta chains below was sequenced from the same sample in a study of OX40 agonist ivuxolimab in advanced cancers. Only in-frame clones appear in the TCRdb table, and some are missing; sequencing was by immunoSEQ multiplex PCR. The repertoire holds about 12,000 clones, with 65% to 90% as singletons. The source material was CD4+ or CD8+ T cells sorted from blood, sampled in a trial of the OX40 agonist ivuxolimab. All receptors come from an adult with an advanced solid tumor such as melanoma, head and neck, liver or kidney cancer.

The chain combines TRBV6-6 with TRBJ1-5; the D gene is possibly TRBD1 (5 bases). The CDR3 consists of 15 residues. V gave up 6 bases and J gave up 5 bases, with 17 bases separating them. Germline V lookup: CDR1 MNHNY, CDR2 SVGAGI (reference sequence). The CDR3 spells CASSHGVTEHQPQHF. CDR3 sequence (DNA): TGTGCCAGCAGCCACGGGGTGACAGAGCATCAGCCCCAGCATTTT.

The chain couples TRBV21-1 to TRBJ1-2. TRBV21-1 is noted as a pseudogene. The CDR3 length is 14 residues. The CDR3 DNA follows: TGTGCCAGCAGCAAAATGGGGAATCGCTATGGCTACACCTTC. The encoded protein is CASSKMGNRYGYTF.

The chain has TRBV19 and TRBJ1-1, with D unresolved. The CDR3 totals 13 residues. V was trimmed by 7 bases and J by 0 bases, leaving 9 bases between them. Germline CDR1 and CDR2: LNHDA and SQIVND (reference sequence). The CDR3 protein is CASTYGVNTEAFF. CDR3 DNA: TGTGCCAGTACCTATGGGGTGAACACTGAAGCTTTCTTT.

The V and J genes are TRBV29-1 and TRBJ2-7, with D perhaps TRBD1 or TRBD2 (5 bases each). The CDR3 loop spans 12 amino acids. Germline V gene data show CDR1 as SQVTM and CDR2 as ANQGSEA. V lost 3 bases to trimming and J lost 3 bases, with 9 bases between them. Written as DNA, the CDR3 is TGCAGCGTTGAGGGGACCCACTACGAGCAGTACTTC. Amino acids: CSVEGTHYEQYF.

The V and J genes are TRBV11-2 and TRBJ2-3; 10 nucleotides align to TRBD1. The CDR3 length is 16 residues. The J segment lost 6 bases and the V segment lost 1 base, leaving 7 bases of the junction unmatched. Germline-derived CDR1 and CDR2 are SGHAT and FQNNGV. The CDR3 DNA follows: TGTGCCAGCAGCTTAGTGGGGACAGGGGATTTCGATACGCAGTATTTT. The encoded protein is CASSLVGTGDFDTQYF.

The V call is TRBV4-1, the J call TRBJ2-1; 12 nucleotides line up with TRBD2. The germline V gene encodes CDR1 MGHRA and CDR2 YSYEKL. The V segment lost 4 bases and the J segment 5 bases; nucleotides outside the gene matches: 6. This CDR3 has 16 amino acids. The CDR3 sequence is CASSRLLAGGNNEQFF. The CDR3 DNA follows: TGCGCCAGCAGCCGCTTACTAGCGGGGGGCAACAATGAGCAGTTCTTC.

In regard to this clone: Different DNA sequences within this sample yield the same CDR3. The chain employs TRBV11-2 and TRBJ1-2; D unresolved. Trimming removed 6 bases from V and 6 bases from J, with 17 bases in between. This CDR3 has 14 residues. In germline, CDR1 is SGHAT, CDR2 FQNNGV. The CDR3 DNA reads TGTGCCAGCAGTTCTCCAGAGCCATCAGATGGCTACACCTTC. Residues: CASSSPEPSDGYTF.

This chain connects TRBV11-2 to TRBJ1-6, with D perhaps matching TRBD1 (5 bases). The V and J ends lost 1 base and 11 bases respectively, with 9 bases between them. Germline CDR1 reads SGHAT; CDR2 reads FQNNGV. The CDR3 has 13 residues. The chain's CDR3 is CASSLVGGPPLHF. CDR3 in DNA: TGTGCCAGCAGCTTAGTTGGGGGTCCACCCCTCCACTTT. Combining the CDR3 with reference TRBV11-2 and TRBJ1-6 gives the whole variable domain EAGVAQSPRYKIIEKRQSVAFWCNPISGHATLYWYQQILGQGPKLLIQFQNNGVVDDSQLPKDRFSAERLKGVDSTLKIQPAKLEDSAVYLCASSLVGGPPLHFGNGTRLTVT.

This clone was counted once. The chain links TRBV7-6 to TRBJ1-1; D remains unclear. CDR1 and CDR2 from the germline V gene are SGHVS and FNYEAQ. CDR3 size: 13 residues. The ends were cut back, 2 bases at V and 2 bases at J, with 6 bases in the middle. The CDR3 DNA reads as TGTGCCAGCAGCTTATCCGTAAACACTGAAGCTTTCTTT. It encodes CASSLSVNTEAFF.

The chain combines TRBV7-9 with TRBJ2-1, with D perhaps assigned TRBD1 or TRBD2 (5 bases each). Trimming took off 0 bases at V and 0 bases at J, with 6 bases between the two ends. This CDR3 is 15 amino acids long. CDR1 SEHNR and CDR2 FQNEAQ come from the germline V gene (reference sequence). CDR3 protein: CASSLARGSYNEQFF. The CDR3 DNA is TGTGCCAGCAGCTTAGCGAGGGGCTCCTACAATGAGCAGTTCTTC.